A single sample gave rise to the 21 T cell receptor beta chains below, sequenced in a study of blood T cells in healthy people across ages. With a J-beta primer mix and a sample-barcoded 5' primer, a second PCR ran about 7 to 12 cycles. TCRdb reanalysed the 5' RACE reads using MiXCR and keeps one entry per CDR3 protein. This table has about 1,800,000 distinct CDR3 sequences, 25% to 30% appearing once. Sequencing input: blood. These receptors were collected from a woman in her 30s in good health.

V is TRBV3-1 and J is TRBJ2-5; the D gene is possibly TRBD1 (7 bases). The CDR3 is made up of 13 amino acids. CDR1 is LGHDT and CDR2 is YNNKEL in the germline V gene (reference sequence). V lost 11 bases, J lost 9 bases, and 22 bases lay in between. The CDR3 nucleotides are TGTGCCGGCGGGACAGAGTTCCGGGGAGCCCAGTACTTC. Its protein is CAGGTEFRGAQYF.

The gene calls are TRBV6-5 and TRBJ1-5; D unresolved. CDR1 and CDR2 from the germline V gene are MNHEY and SVGAGI. V lost 7 bases to trimming and J lost 7 bases, with 17 bases between them. The CDR3 is 14 amino acids. The CDR3 DNA follows: TGTGCCAGCACCCTTCAGGAGGGAACACAGCCCCAGCATTTT. Translation: CASTLQEGTQPQHF.

This clonotype was picked up a small number of times. The CDR3 reads CSVKGGQGLQHHPYEQYF. DNA for the CDR3: TGCAGCGTTAAAGGAGGCCAAGGACTGCAACACCATCCGTACGAGCAGTACTTC. The gene calls are TRBV29-1 and TRBJ2-7; D might be TRBD2 (5 bases). V was shortened by 5 bases and J by 4 bases, with 30 bases between the two germline ends. The CDR3 length is 18 residues. Germline V lookup: CDR1 SQVTM, CDR2 ANQGSEA.

This clonotype was counted a few times. This rearrangement joins TRBV6-1 to TRBJ2-2; TRBD1 is a possible D gene (6 bases). CDR1 is MNHNS, CDR2 SASEGT, per germline. V was clipped by 8 bases and J by 0 bases, with 19 bases between them. The CDR3 covers 17 residues. The CDR3: CASRRQGRTPNTGELFF. The DNA for the CDR3 is TGTGCCAGCCGCCGTCAGGGGCGGACCCCGAACACCGGGGAGCTGTTTTTT.

This clonotype was counted only a few times. This rearrangement joins TRBV12-3 or TRBV12-4 to TRBJ2-7, with D perhaps matching TRBD1 or TRBD2 (5 bases each). The CDR3 totals 14 residues. Trimming took off 2 bases at V and 4 bases at J, with 12 bases between the two ends. In DNA, the CDR3 is TGTGCCAGCAGTTTAAGGGAGCAGGGATACGAGCAGTACTTC. Amino acids: CASSLREQGYEQYF.

The J gene is TRBJ2-7, the V gene TRBV20-1; weak D call: TRBD2 (6 bases). Trimming cost V 3 bases and J 3 bases, with 12 bases left between them. The CDR3 runs to 13 residues. Germline V gives CDR1 DFQATT, CDR2 SNEGSKA (reference sequence). The DNA for the CDR3 is TGCAGTGCTAGGACTAGGAGTGGCTACGAGCAGTACTTC. This encodes CSARTRSGYEQYF.

The chain has TRBV12-3 or TRBV12-4 and TRBJ1-1, with no clear D. The V end lost 1 base, the J end lost 7 bases, and 10 bases lay between the germline ends. The CDR3 consists of 13 residues. The CDR3 nucleotides read TGTGCCAGCAGTTTAGGTCCCGGCGGTGAAGCTTTCTTT. Residues: CASSLGPGGEAFF.

CDR3 bases: TGCGCCAGCAGCAAAGGACAGTACGAGCAGTACTTC. It yields the protein CASSKGQYEQYF. The chain has TRBV5-1 and TRBJ2-5; weak D call: TRBD1 (6 bases). The DNA end is more similar to TRBJ2-7, so the J call may be wrong. From germline, CDR1 is SGHRS and CDR2 YFSETQ. The CDR3 spans 12 residues.

This clonotype was seen a handful of times. The genes are TRBV20-1 and TRBJ2-3; D uncertain. Trimming pared 6 bases from V and 2 bases from J, leaving 9 bases between. The germline V gene has CDR1 DFQATT and CDR2 SNEGSKA (reference sequence). The CDR3 loop spans 12 amino acids. CDR3 loop: CSAPFSTDTQYF. The DNA for the CDR3 is TGCAGTGCGCCCTTTTCCACAGATACGCAGTATTTT.

The V and J genes are TRBV2 and TRBJ2-1, with D hard to call. Germline loops: CDR1 SNHLY, CDR2 FYNNEI. The CDR3 length is 14 residues. V was shortened by 8 bases and J by 5 bases, with 16 bases between the two germline ends. The CDR3 DNA follows: TGTGCCAGCCTCACGAGTAGACCTGACAATGAGCAGTTCTTC. Translation gives CASLTSRPDNEQFF.

The chain combines TRBV7-7 with TRBJ1-1; a possible D gene is TRBD1 (5 bases). V lost 5 bases to trimming and J lost 5 bases, with 12 bases between them. The CDR3 extends over 13 amino acids. Germline lookup yields CDR1 SSHAT and CDR2 FNYEAQ (reference sequence). The CDR3 sequence: CASSTSEGTEAFF. The CDR3 bases are TGTGCCAGCAGCACCAGTGAGGGGACTGAAGCTTTCTTT. Full variable domain (missing parts from reference TRBV7-7 and TRBJ1-1): GAGVSQSPRYKVTKRGQDVTLRCDPISSHATLYWYQQALGQGPEFLTYFNYEAQPDKSGLPSDRFSAERPEGSISTLTIQRTEQRDSAMYRCASSTSEGTEAFFGQGTRLTVV.

Many counts were recorded for this clonotype. V usage is TRBV6-6 and J usage is TRBJ2-5; 8 bases fit TRBD1. CDR3 length equals 16 residues. Per the germline V gene, CDR1 is MNHNY and CDR2 is SVGAGI (reference sequence). With 5 bases clipped from V and 2 bases from J, the junction kept 10 bases outside the gene matches. CDR3 sequence reads: CASSDSHRGWQETQYF. The CDR3 DNA reads TGTGCCAGCAGTGATTCTCACAGGGGGTGGCAAGAGACCCAGTACTTC.

In this sample, this clonotype turned up many times. The chain has TRBV6-5 and TRBJ2-1; 9 bases fit TRBD2. Looked up from germline, CDR1 is MNHEY and CDR2 is SVGAGI. The CDR3 consists of 11 residues. The ends lost 6 bases at V and 15 bases at J; junction bases unmatched: 6. CDR3 DNA: TGTGCCAGCAGGTCCGGGACTAGCCTGTTCTTC. This codes for CASRSGTSLFF.

This clonotype showed up many times. This chain uses TRBV20-1 with TRBJ1-2; 7 bases agree with TRBD1. The germline V gene encodes CDR1 DFQATT and CDR2 SNEGSKA (reference sequence). The CDR3 length is 14 residues. Losses at the gene ends were 3 bases for V and 2 bases for J; bases not matched to a gene: 6. DNA for the CDR3: TGCAGTGCTAGGACCGGGACAGCCAACTATGGCTACACCTTC. This encodes CSARTGTANYGYTF.

On this clonotype: In this CDR3 the conserved last residue, phenylalanine or tryptophan, is missing, so a read error is likely. This chain uses TRBV5-1 with TRBJ2-4, with D perhaps TRBD1 (6 bases). The CDR3 is 16 amino acids. V dropped 4 bases and J dropped 0 bases, with 14 bases sitting between them. Germline V gene lookup returns CDR1 SGHRS and CDR2 YFSETQ. The DNA of the CDR3 is TGCGCCAGCAGCCAAACAGGGCTACTAGCCAAAAACATTCAGTACGTC. Translating it yields CASSQTGLLAKNIQYV.

Regarding this clonotype: One end of the junction is discordant with germline, which a read error may explain. The CDR3 DNA follows: TGTGCCTGCAGGGGCTCCGGACGGTACTACGAGCAGTACTTC. Residues: CACRGSGRYYEQYF. The rearrangement uses TRBV28 and TRBJ2-7; a weak D match, TRBD1 (6 bases). Germline CDR1 is MDHEN and CDR2 is SYDVKM. CDR3 length: 14 residues.

This clonotype was counted only a few times. V gene TRBV12-3 or TRBV12-4 combines with J gene TRBJ2-1; D remains unclear. Between the trimmed V and J ends, which lost 1 base and 9 bases, there was a span of 10 bases. This CDR3 is 13 amino acids long. Here the CDR3 reads CASSLGTPGEQFF. The CDR3, as DNA: TGTGCCAGCAGTTTAGGTACCCCAGGTGAGCAGTTCTTC.

The table lists this clonotype with a few counts. The chain uses TRBV20-1 and TRBJ2-1, with 11 bases lining up with TRBD2. CDR1 DFQATT and CDR2 SNEGSKA come from the germline V gene (reference sequence). The CDR3 has 16 amino acids. V dropped 5 bases and J dropped 13; count of bases not matched to a gene: 19. In DNA form, the CDR3 reads TGCAGTGCTGGCCTGGGACTAGCGGTGACGCGAGGTGGACAGTTCTTC. Protein: CSAGLGLAVTRGGQFF.

At least ten counts were recorded for this clonotype. The V gene is TRBV20-1, the J gene TRBJ2-3; 8 bases line up with TRBD2. V was pared by 8 bases and J by 0 bases, with 4 bases of the junction left unmatched. Looked up from germline, CDR1 is DFQATT and CDR2 is SNEGSKA (reference sequence). This CDR3 is built from 13 residues. The DNA of the CDR3 is TGCAGTTGCGGGAGGACTAGCACAGATACGCAGTATTTT. Translated, it gives CSCGRTSTDTQYF.

This clonotype appeared many times. The chain has TRBV12-3 or TRBV12-4 and TRBJ1-5; the match to TRBD1 covers 7 bases. This CDR3 region has 14 residues. The junction had 6 bases not matched to a gene; V was cut back by 4 bases and J by 6 bases. The CDR3 DNA sequence: TGTGCCAGCAGTTCCGACAGGGCCACTCAGCCCCAGCATTTT. The encoded protein is CASSSDRATQPQHF.

This clonotype has only a few counts. The chain couples TRBV20-1 to TRBJ2-7; D tentatively reads TRBD1 or TRBD2 (5 bases each). This CDR3 region has 15 residues. Germline CDR1 reads DFQATT; CDR2 reads SNEGSKA (reference sequence). V was cut by 0 bases and J by 6 bases, with 18 bases left in between. The CDR3 spells CSARDRDRGRPEQYF. CDR3 sequence (DNA): TGCAGTGCTAGAGACCGGGACCGTGGACGGCCCGAGCAGTACTTC.